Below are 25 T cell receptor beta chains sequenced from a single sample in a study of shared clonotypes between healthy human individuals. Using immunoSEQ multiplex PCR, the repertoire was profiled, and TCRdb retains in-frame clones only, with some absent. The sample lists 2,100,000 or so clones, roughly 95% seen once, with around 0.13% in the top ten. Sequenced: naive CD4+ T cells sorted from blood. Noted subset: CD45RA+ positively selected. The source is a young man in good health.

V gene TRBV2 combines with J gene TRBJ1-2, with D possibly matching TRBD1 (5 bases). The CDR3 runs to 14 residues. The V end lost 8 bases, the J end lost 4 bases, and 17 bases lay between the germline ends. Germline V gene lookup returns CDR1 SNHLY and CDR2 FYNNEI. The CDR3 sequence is CASLGLGVGYGYTF. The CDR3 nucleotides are TGTGCCAGCCTTGGGTTAGGGGTGGGCTATGGCTACACCTTC.

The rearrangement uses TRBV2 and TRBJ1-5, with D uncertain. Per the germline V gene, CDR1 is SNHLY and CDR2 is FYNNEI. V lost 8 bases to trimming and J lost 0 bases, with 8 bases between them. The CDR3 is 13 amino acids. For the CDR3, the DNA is TGTGCCAGCCTACGGGATAGCAATCAGCCCCAGCATTTT. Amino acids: CASLRDSNQPQHF.

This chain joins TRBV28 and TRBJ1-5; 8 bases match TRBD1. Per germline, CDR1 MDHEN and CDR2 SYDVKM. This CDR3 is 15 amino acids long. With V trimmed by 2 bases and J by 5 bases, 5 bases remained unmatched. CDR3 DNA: TGTGCCAGCAGTTTAGCGGACAGGGTAGATCAGCCCCAGCATTTT. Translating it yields CASSLADRVDQPQHF.

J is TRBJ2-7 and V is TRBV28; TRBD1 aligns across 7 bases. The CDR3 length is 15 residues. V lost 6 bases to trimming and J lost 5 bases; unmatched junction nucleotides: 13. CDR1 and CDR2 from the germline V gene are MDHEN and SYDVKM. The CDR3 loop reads CASRSWTGIFDEQYF. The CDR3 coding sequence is TGTGCCAGCAGGTCGTGGACAGGAATATTCGACGAGCAGTACTTC.

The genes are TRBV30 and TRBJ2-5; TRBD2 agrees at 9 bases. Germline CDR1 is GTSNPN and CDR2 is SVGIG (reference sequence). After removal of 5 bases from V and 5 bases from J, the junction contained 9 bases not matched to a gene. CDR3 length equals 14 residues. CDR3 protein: CAWDRAGGRETQYF. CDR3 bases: TGTGCCTGGGATAGAGCGGGAGGACGGGAGACCCAGTACTTC. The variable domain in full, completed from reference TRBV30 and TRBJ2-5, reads SQTIHQWPATLVQPVGSPLSLECTVEGTSNPNLYWYRQAAGRGLQLLFYSVGIGQISSEVPQNLSASRPQDRQFILSSKKLLLSDSGFYLCAWDRAGGRETQYFGPGTRLLVL.

In DNA form, the CDR3 reads TGTGCCAGCAGTCCCGAGGGGGTTTTCTCCTACAATGAGCAGTTCTTC. It translates to CASSPEGVFSYNEQFF. V gene TRBV2 combines with J gene TRBJ2-1; D is perhaps TRBD1 (6 bases). The CDR3 runs to 16 residues. Germline-derived CDR1 and CDR2 are SNHLY and FYNNEI. V was trimmed by 5 bases and J by 0 bases, leaving 14 bases between them.

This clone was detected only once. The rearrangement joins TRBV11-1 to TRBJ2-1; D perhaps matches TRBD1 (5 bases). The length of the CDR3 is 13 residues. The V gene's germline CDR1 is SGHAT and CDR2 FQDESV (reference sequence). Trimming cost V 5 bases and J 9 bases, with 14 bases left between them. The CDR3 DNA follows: TGTGCCAGCAGCGGAAGGGGTCTGATTGAGCAGTTCTTC. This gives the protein CASSGRGLIEQFF.

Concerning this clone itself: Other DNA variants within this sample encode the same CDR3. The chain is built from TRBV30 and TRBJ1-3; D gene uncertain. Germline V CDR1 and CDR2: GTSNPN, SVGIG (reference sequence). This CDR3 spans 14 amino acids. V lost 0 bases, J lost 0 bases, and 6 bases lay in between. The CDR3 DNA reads TGTGCCTGGAGTGTAAGGGCCTCTGGAAACACCATATATTTT. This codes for CAWSVRASGNTIYF. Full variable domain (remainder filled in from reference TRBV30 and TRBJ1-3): SQTIHQWPATLVQPVGSPLSLECTVEGTSNPNLYWYRQAAGRGLQLLFYSVGIGQISSEVPQNLSASRPQDRQFILSSKKLLLSDSGFYLCAWSVRASGNTIYFGEGSWLTVV.

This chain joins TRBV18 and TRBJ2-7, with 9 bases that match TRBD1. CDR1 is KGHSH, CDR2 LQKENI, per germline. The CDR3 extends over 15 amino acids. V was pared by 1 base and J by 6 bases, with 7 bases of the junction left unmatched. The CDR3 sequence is CASSPLGTGYVEQYF. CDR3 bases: TGTGCCAGCTCACCACTCGGGACAGGGTACGTCGAGCAGTACTTC.

The chain's CDR3 is CAISDSTVVGTEAFF. The DNA of the CDR3 is TGTGCCATCAGTGATTCGACAGTTGTTGGCACTGAAGCTTTCTTT. The gene calls are TRBV10-3 and TRBJ1-1; D may be TRBD1 (5 bases). Per germline, CDR1 ENHRY and CDR2 SYGVKD. V was pared by 3 bases and J by 4 bases, with 15 bases between. The CDR3 covers 15 residues.

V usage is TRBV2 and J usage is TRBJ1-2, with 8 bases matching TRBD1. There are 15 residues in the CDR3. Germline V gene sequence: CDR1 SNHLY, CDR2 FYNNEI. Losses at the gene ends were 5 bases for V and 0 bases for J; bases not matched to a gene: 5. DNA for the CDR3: TGTGCCAGCAGTAAAGACAGGGGCTCTAACTATGGCTACACCTTC. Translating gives CASSKDRGSNYGYTF.

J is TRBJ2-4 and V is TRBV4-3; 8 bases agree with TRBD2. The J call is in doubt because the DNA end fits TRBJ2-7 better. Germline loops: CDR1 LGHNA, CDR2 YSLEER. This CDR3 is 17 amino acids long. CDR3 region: CASSQESGRTSGYEQYF. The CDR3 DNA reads TGCGCCAGCAGCCAAGAATCGGGGCGTACTAGCGGCTACGAGCAGTACTTC.

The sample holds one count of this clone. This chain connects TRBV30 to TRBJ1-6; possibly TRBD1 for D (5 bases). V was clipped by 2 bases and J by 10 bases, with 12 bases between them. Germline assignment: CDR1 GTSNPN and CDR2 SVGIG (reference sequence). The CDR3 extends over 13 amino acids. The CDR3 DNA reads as TGTGCCTGGAGTTTGGGGCAAGGGTCACCCCTCCACTTT. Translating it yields CAWSLGQGSPLHF.

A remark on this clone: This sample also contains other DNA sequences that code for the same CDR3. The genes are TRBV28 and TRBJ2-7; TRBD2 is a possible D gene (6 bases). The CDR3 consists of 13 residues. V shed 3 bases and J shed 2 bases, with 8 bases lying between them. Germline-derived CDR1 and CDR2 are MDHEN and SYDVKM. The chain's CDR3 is CASSFPGAYEQYF. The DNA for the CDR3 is TGTGCCAGCAGTTTTCCGGGGGCCTACGAGCAGTACTTC.

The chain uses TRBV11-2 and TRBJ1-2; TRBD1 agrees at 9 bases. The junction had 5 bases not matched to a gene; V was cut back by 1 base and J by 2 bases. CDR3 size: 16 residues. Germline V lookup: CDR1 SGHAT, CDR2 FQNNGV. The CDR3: CASSLARGTGNYGYTF. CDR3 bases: TGTGCCAGCAGCTTAGCAAGGGGGACAGGGAACTATGGCTACACCTTC. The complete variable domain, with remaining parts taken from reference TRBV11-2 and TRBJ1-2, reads EAGVAQSPRYKIIEKRQSVAFWCNPISGHATLYWYQQILGQGPKLLIQFQNNGVVDDSQLPKDRFSAERLKGVDSTLKIQPAKLEDSAVYLCASSLARGTGNYGYTFGSGTRLTVV.

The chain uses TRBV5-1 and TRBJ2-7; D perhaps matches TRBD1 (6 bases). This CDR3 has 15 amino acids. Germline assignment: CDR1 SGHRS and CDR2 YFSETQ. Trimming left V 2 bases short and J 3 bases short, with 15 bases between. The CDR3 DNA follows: TGCGCCAGCAGCTTTTCAGGGACAACGAGCTACGAGCAGTACTTC. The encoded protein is CASSFSGTTSYEQYF.

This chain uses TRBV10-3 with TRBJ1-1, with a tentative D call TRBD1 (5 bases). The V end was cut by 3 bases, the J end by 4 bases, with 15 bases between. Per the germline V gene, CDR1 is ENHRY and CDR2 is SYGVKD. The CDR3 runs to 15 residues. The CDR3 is CAISDLSTGTTEAFF. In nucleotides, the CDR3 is TGTGCCATCAGTGATTTATCTACAGGTACCACTGAAGCTTTCTTT.

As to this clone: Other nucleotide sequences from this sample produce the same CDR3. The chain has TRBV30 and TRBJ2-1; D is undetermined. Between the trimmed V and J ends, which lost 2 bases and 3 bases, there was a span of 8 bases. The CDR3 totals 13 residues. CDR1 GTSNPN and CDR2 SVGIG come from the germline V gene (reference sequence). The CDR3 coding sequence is TGTGCCTGGAGTAGCTCTAGCTACAATGAGCAGTTCTTC. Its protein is CAWSSSSYNEQFF.

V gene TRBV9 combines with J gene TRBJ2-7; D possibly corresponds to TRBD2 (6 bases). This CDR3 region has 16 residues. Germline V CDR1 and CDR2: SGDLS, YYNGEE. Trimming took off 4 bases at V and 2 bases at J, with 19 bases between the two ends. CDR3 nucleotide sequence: TGTGCCAGCAGCATTGGTCGTGGAGGGCTAACCTACGAGCAGTACTTC. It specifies CASSIGRGGLTYEQYF.

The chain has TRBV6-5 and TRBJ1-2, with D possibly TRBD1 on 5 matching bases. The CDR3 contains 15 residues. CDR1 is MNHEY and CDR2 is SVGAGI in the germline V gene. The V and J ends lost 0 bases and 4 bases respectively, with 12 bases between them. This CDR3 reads CASSYSGPGLYGYTF. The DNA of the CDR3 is TGTGCCAGCAGTTACTCTGGACCGGGACTCTATGGCTACACCTTC.

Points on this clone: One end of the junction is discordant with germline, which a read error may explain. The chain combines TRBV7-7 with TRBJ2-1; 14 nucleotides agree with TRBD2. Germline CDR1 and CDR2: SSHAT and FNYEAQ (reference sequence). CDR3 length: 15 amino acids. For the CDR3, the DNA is TGTGCTAGCAGCTTAGGACTAGCGGGAGGATATGAGCAGTTCTTC. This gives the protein CASSLGLAGGYEQFF.

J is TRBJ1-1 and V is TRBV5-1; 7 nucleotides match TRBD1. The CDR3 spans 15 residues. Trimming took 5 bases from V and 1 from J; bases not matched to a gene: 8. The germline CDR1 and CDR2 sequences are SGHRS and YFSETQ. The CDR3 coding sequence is TGCGCCAGCAGTCCAAGTCGACAGGGGAACACTGAAGCTTTCTTT. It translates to CASSPSRQGNTEAFF.

The CDR3, as DNA: TGTGCCACCAGCACTAGCGGGAGGGCCGGAGAGACCCAGTACTTC. This gives the protein CATSTSGRAGETQYF. The chain has TRBV15 and TRBJ2-5; TRBD2 aligns across 12 bases. Germline trimming cut 4 bases from V and 4 bases from J; bases unmatched to any gene: 4. Germline loops: CDR1 LNHNV, CDR2 YYDKDF (reference sequence). The CDR3 has 15 residues.

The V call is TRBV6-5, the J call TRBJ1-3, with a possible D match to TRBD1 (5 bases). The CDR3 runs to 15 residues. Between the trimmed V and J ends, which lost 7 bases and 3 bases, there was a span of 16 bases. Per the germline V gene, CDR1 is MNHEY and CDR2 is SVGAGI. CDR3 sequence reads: CASIEPRGGGNTIYF. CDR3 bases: TGTGCCAGCATCGAACCTCGGGGGGGTGGAAACACCATATATTTT.

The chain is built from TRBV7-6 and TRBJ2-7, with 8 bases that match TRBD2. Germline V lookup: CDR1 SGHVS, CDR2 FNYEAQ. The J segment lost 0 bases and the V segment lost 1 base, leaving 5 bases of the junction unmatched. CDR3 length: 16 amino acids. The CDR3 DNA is TGTGCCAGCAGCTTAGGGACCGGGACTAGCTCCTACGAGCAGTACTTC. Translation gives CASSLGTGTSSYEQYF.